The 12 T cell receptor beta chains given below trace back to one sample, sequenced in a study of blood T cell repertoires in COVID-19 (dated by TCRdb to about 2020). Library generation was performed with the immunoSEQ multiplex PCR assay. TCRdb's version of the immuneACCESS table is confined to in-frame rearrangements and falls short of the full clone set. An unresolved V gene accounts for under half of the shortfall where checked; the remainder is of unknown origin. The sample yields about 82,000 clones; more than 70% were counted once. The ten top clones hold over 15% of the sample. Sequences were obtained from peripheral blood. The receptor source for this set is a woman aged 55-70 years with acute or convalescent COVID-19.

The chain carries TRBV9 and TRBJ2-4; 8 positions agree with TRBD2. In germline, CDR1 is SGDLS, CDR2 YYNGEE. V was pared by 6 bases and J by 4 bases, with 12 bases of the junction left unmatched. CDR3 length: 16 amino acids. The chain's CDR3 is CASNFGKRGTKNIQYF. Written as DNA, the CDR3 is TGTGCCAGCAACTTCGGGAAGCGGGGGACAAAAAACATTCAGTACTTC.

This rearrangement joins TRBV10-3 to TRBJ1-1; D is unresolved. The V end lost 3 bases, the J end lost 4 bases, and 18 bases lay between the germline ends. In germline, CDR1 is ENHRY, CDR2 SYGVKD. The CDR3 runs to 16 residues. CDR3 region: CAISDDPGEWGTEAFF. DNA for the CDR3: TGTGCCATCAGTGACGATCCGGGAGAATGGGGCACTGAAGCTTTCTTT.

The chain recombines TRBV18 with TRBJ2-7, with D perhaps TRBD2 (5 bases). The CDR3 consists of 12 residues. Trimming removed 3 bases at V and 7 bases at J, with 10 bases between. The germline V gene has CDR1 KGHSH and CDR2 LQKENI. In DNA form, the CDR3 reads TGTGCCAGCTCACCGGACTTTCCGGAGCAGTACTTC. Translated, it gives CASSPDFPEQYF.

The genes are TRBV20-1 and TRBJ1-2; D is perhaps TRBD1 (5 bases). Germline CDR1 DFQATT, CDR2 SNEGSKA (reference sequence). Deletions cut 5 bases from V and 6 bases from J, with 7 bases between. The CDR3 runs to 10 residues. CDR3 coding DNA: TGCAGTGCTGGGGGGAATGGCTACACCTTC. This translates into CSAGGNGYTF.

This clone was observed a single time. V gene TRBV19 combines with J gene TRBJ1-1; 11 bases map to TRBD1. From germline, CDR1 is LNHDA and CDR2 SQIVND (reference sequence). The length of the CDR3 is 16 residues. J lost 1 base, V lost 10 bases, and 11 bases had no gene match. The CDR3 DNA sequence: TGTGCCACCATCCCCGGGACAGGGGGGAGGAACACTGAAGCTTTCTTT. Protein product: CATIPGTGGRNTEAFF.

This clone has more than one count but fewer than ten. The chain's CDR3 is CASSLDLAGAPGTGELFF. The CDR3 DNA follows: TGTGCCAGCAGCTTAGATCTAGCGGGGGCCCCTGGGACCGGGGAGCTGTTTTTT. The rearrangement uses TRBV7-2 and TRBJ2-2, with 10 nucleotides matching TRBD2. Trimming cost V 1 base and J 5 bases; bases outside gene matches: 10. The CDR3 consists of 18 residues. The germline gives CDR1 SGHTA, CDR2 FQGNSA.

The genes are TRBV19 and TRBJ2-1; 9 bases are shared with TRBD2. The germline gives CDR1 LNHDA, CDR2 SQIVND (reference sequence). CDR3 size: 17 residues. Trimming at V came to 5 bases and at J to 7 bases, leaving 15 bases not matched to a gene. The CDR3 region has the DNA TGTGCCAGTAGTCACGGGCTTGGCGGGGGGGCAAGGAATGAGCAGTTCTTC. It specifies CASSHGLGGGARNEQFF.

The chain has TRBV10-2 and TRBJ2-5, with D unresolved. This CDR3 region has 18 residues. Germline V gene data show CDR1 as WSHSY and CDR2 as SAAADI. Trimming removed 3 bases from V and 0 bases from J, with 20 bases in between. This CDR3 reads CASSEAQVAATYQETQYF. DNA for the CDR3: TGCGCCAGCAGTGAAGCACAAGTGGCGGCGACCTACCAAGAGACCCAGTACTTC.

This clone was picked up one time. The V call is TRBV12-3 or TRBV12-4, the J call TRBJ1-2; no clear D gene. The germline V and J ends were trimmed by 2 bases and 2 bases, with 6 bases remaining between them. There are 13 residues in the CDR3. CDR3 sequence reads: CASSLSGNYGYTF. The CDR3 bases are TGTGCCAGCAGTTTATCGGGGAACTATGGCTACACCTTC.

The chain recombines TRBV11-3 with TRBJ1-2; the D gene is possibly TRBD1 (6 bases). V shed 3 bases and J shed 6 bases, with 11 bases lying between them. Germline values: CDR1 SGHNT, CDR2 YENEEA. The CDR3 has 13 amino acids. The DNA for the CDR3 is TGTGCCAGCAGCTTGGGACACGGGGATGGCTACACCTTC. Residues: CASSLGHGDGYTF.

The chain employs TRBV6-5 and TRBJ2-7; D not resolved. Germline V gene data show CDR1 as MNHEY and CDR2 as SVGAGI. CDR3 length equals 13 residues. Trimming left V 7 bases short and J 6 bases short, with 16 bases between. CDR3 residues: CASKIGRLTEQYF. CDR3 in DNA: TGTGCCAGCAAGATTGGCAGGCTGACCGAGCAGTACTTC.

This CDR3 is CASDLRGTGNEQFF. The CDR3 bases are TGTGCCAGCGACCTCAGGGGGACAGGGAATGAGCAGTTCTTC. V and J are TRBV19 and TRBJ2-1; 9 nucleotides align to TRBD1. The CDR3 totals 14 residues. The V gene's germline CDR1 is LNHDA and CDR2 SQIVND (reference sequence). The ends lost 9 bases at V and 7 bases at J; junction bases unmatched: 10.